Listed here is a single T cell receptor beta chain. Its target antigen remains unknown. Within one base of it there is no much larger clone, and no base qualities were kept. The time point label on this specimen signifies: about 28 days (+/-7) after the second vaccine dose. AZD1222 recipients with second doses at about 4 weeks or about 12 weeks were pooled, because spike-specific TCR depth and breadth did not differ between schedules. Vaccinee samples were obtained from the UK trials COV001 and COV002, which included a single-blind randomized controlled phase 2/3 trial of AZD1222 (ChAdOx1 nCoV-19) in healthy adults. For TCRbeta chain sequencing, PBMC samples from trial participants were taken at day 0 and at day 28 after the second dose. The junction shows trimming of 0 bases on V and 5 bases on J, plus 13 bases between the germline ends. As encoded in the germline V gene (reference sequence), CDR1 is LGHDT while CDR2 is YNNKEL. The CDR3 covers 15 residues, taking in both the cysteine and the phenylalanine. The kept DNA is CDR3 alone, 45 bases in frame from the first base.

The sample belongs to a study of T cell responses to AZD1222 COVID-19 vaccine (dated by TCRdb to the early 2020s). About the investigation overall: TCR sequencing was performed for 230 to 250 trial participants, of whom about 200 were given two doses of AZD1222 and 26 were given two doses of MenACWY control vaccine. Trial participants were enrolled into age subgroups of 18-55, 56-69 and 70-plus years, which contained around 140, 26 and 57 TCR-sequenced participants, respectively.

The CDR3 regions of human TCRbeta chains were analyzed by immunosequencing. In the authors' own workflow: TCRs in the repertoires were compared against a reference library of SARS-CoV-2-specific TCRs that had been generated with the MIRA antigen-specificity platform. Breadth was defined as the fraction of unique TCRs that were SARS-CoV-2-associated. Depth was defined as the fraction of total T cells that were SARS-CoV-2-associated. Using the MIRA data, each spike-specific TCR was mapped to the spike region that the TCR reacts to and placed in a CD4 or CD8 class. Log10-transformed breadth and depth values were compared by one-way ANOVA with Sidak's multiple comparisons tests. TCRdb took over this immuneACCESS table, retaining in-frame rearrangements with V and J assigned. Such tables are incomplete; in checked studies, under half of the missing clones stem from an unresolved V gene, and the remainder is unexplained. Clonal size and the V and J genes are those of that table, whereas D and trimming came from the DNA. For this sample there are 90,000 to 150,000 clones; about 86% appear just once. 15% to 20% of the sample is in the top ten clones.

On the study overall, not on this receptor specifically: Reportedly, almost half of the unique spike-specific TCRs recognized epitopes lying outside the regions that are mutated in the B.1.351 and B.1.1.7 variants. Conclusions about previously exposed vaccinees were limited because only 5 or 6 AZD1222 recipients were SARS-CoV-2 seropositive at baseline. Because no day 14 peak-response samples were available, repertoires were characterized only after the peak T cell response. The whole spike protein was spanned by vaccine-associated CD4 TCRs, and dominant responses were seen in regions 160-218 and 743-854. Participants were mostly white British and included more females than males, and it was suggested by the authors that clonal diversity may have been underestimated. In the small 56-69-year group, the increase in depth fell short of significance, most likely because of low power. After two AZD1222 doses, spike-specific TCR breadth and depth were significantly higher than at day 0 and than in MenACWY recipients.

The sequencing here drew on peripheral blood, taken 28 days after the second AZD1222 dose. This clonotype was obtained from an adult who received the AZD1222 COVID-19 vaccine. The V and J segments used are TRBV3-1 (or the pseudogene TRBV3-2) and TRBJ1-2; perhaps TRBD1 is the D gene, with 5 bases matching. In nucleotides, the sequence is TGTGCCAGCAGCCAAGACCGGGACCGCTTTTATGGCTACACCTTC. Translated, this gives CASSQDRDRFYGYTF.